This entry concerns a single TCR beta chain. Its antigen is not known. TCRdb reprocessed the reads via MiXCR and lists one record per CDR3 protein. The sample has approximately 1,000,000 distinct CDR3 sequences; roughly 30% are singletons. This specimen belongs to a study of T cell repertoires in cytomegalovirus infection. The CDR3 runs to 14 residues. Germline lookup yields CDR1 PRHDT and CDR2 FYEKMQ (reference sequence). The V gene lost 5 bases and the J gene lost 3 bases, with 14 bases spanning the gap. The sequencing here drew on cultured CD8+ T cells from PBMCs, taken from culture after CMV antigen stimulation. This rearrangement joins TRBV13 to TRBJ2-7; possibly TRBD1 or TRBD2 for D (7 bases each). This receptor was taken from a human donor in good health (CMV status not recorded). Some clones in this sample may be carry-over from other donors' samples. In nucleotides, the CDR3 is TGTGCCAGCAGCCCGGGGAGGGGGCACTACGAGCAGTACTTC. Protein: CASSPGRGHYEQYF.